This TCR beta chain was observed in a study of Tregs in tolerant kidney transplant recipients. CDR3 length: 18 residues. V lost 2 bases, J lost 1 base, and 13 bases stayed unmatched. Germline lookup yields CDR1 SGHNT and CDR2 YENEEA. Overall study findings and caveats: Few patients were studied, so findings need validation in larger groups.

This table comes from immunoSEQ multiplex PCR, and its TCRdb copy is limited to in-frame clones, with some not included. The data contain over 50,000 clones, about four fifths of them singletons. Concerning this clone: No antigen is known for it.

CD4+CD25+CD127- Tregs, CD4+CD25- non-Tregs, CD4 and CD8 cells were sorted. V is TRBV11-3 and J is TRBJ1-1; 7 bases match TRBD1. Sequencing was carried out using CD4+ T cells from blood. The receptor was derived from a human donor in good health. DNA of the CDR3: TGTGCCAGCAGCTTATATGGACCAGGGGGGATGGGGAACACTGAAGCTTTCTTT. Translated, it gives CASSLYGPGGMGNTEAFF.